One and the same sample provided the 25 T cell receptor beta chains below, sequenced in a study of T cells in Graves' hyperthyroidism and ophthalmopathy. Amplified regions were TCR beta CDR3 sequences from RNA transcripts. The primer set for the first-round RT-PCR of the TCR CDR3 was HTBI. TCRdb re-called the multiplex PCR reads through MiXCR, storing one row per CDR3 protein. Of about 360,000 distinct CDR3 sequences in the sample, approximately 20% are singletons; the top ten hold around 3.6%. The sequenced material came from blood. Receptors originate from a woman between 18 and 29 years old with Graves' hyperthyroidism.

This clonotype was picked up a small number of times. The V gene is TRBV27, the J gene TRBJ1-5, with D maybe TRBD1 (6 bases). Germline V gene lookup returns CDR1 MNHEY and CDR2 SMNVEV (reference sequence). The CDR3 has 16 amino acids. V gave up 4 bases and J gave up 7 bases, with 20 bases separating them. CDR3 region: CASSSNDRLEEQPQHF. The CDR3 DNA reads TGTGCCAGCAGTTCCAATGACAGGCTCGAAGAACAGCCCCAGCATTTT.

The chain employs TRBV6-1 and TRBJ2-7; the D gene is possibly TRBD1 (6 bases). The CDR3 sequence is 13 residues long. Germline CDR1 MNHNS, CDR2 SASEGT. The ends were cut back, 4 bases at V and 6 bases at J, with 13 bases in the middle. The CDR3 spells CASSGQGRGEQYF. The CDR3 DNA is TGTGCCAGCAGTGGGCAGGGGCGAGGCGAGCAGTACTTC.

In the case of this clonotype: A single base separates this from a much larger clone, so it may be a read error. Without the conserved terminal phenylalanine or tryptophan, this CDR3 likely stems from a read error. This chain joins TRBV7-9 and TRBJ1-3, with a tentative D call TRBD1 (6 bases). V lost 2 bases, J lost 6 bases, and 14 bases lay in between. This CDR3 spans 15 amino acids. Germline V CDR1 and CDR2: SEHNR, FQNEAQ (reference sequence). The CDR3 coding sequence is TGTGCCAGCAGCTTATTCAAAAGGACAGTAAACACCATATATGTT. It codes for CASSLFKRTVNTIYV.

In this sample, this clonotype turned up many times. The CDR3 coding sequence is TGTGCCTGGAGTGATGGAGATGGCTACACCTTC. This translates into CAWSDGDGYTF. This chain joins TRBV30 and TRBJ1-2; D is unresolved. The CDR3 is 11 amino acids. V was pared by 1 base and J by 6 bases, with 6 bases between. Germline V gene data show CDR1 as GTSNPN and CDR2 as SVGIG (reference sequence). The variable domain in full, with the rest retrieved from reference TRBV30 and TRBJ1-2, is SQTIHQWPATLVQPVGSPLSLECTVEGTSNPNLYWYRQAAGRGLQLLFYSVGIGQISSEVPQNLSASRPQDRQFILSSKKLLLSDSGFYLCAWSDGDGYTFGSGTRLTVV.

This chain uses TRBV5-1 with TRBJ1-3; no definite D call. V was cut by 1 base and J by 0 bases, with 11 bases left in between. This CDR3 is 16 amino acids long. Germline V CDR1 and CDR2: SGHRS, YFSETQ. CDR3: CASSLSGRDSGNTIYF. The CDR3 DNA sequence: TGCGCCAGCAGCTTGTCCGGCAGAGACTCTGGAAACACCATATATTTT.

In its sample, this clonotype was seen many times. This chain joins TRBV11-2 and TRBJ1-1; D gene unclear. Germline values: CDR1 SGHAT, CDR2 FQNNGV. The CDR3 runs 15 residues. Trimming removed 5 bases at V and 1 base at J, with 14 bases between. CDR3: CASSPRWEWNTEAFF. The CDR3, as DNA: TGTGCCAGCAGCCCCAGGTGGGAATGGAACACTGAAGCTTTCTTT.

CDR3 sequence: CSAYQGPSYGYTF. CDR3 DNA sequence: TGCAGCGCCTACCAAGGCCCCTCATATGGCTACACCTTC. The genes are TRBV29-1 and TRBJ1-2; D is unresolved. V shed 7 bases and J shed 5 bases, with 17 bases lying between them. The CDR3 totals 13 residues. From germline, CDR1 is SQVTM and CDR2 ANQGSEA.

This clonotype was picked up many times. The chain employs TRBV2 and TRBJ1-2; TRBD1 is a possible D gene (5 bases). Germline V gene lookup returns CDR1 SNHLY and CDR2 FYNNEI. V was pared by 4 bases and J by 6 bases, with 9 bases between. The CDR3 totals 12 residues. The CDR3 coding sequence is TGTGCCAGCAGTGCAGGGTACGATGGCTACACCTTC. Protein product: CASSAGYDGYTF.

In its sample, this clonotype was seen many times. One end of the junction varies from germline; a read error may be responsible. The rearrangement links TRBV12-3 or TRBV12-4 to TRBJ1-1; D is undetermined. CDR3 size: 13 residues. CDR3 region: CASSVARETEAFF. In DNA, the CDR3 is TGTGCCAGCAGTGTAGCGAGAGAGACTGAAGCTTTCTTT.

This clonotype appeared a few times. The rearrangement joins TRBV20-1 to TRBJ1-6; 8 nucleotides align to TRBD1. V trimming: 0 bases; J trimming: 6 bases; junction bases outside the gene matches: 4. CDR3 size: 15 residues. Germline V gives CDR1 DFQATT, CDR2 SNEGSKA (reference sequence). The chain's CDR3 is CSARDGTGSNSPLHF. The CDR3 DNA reads as TGCAGTGCTAGAGATGGGACAGGTTCTAATTCACCCCTCCACTTT.

The sample holds a few counts of this clonotype. The germline gene is not matched at one end of the junction; a read error may be the cause. The J gene is TRBJ1-1, the V gene TRBV7-7; D may be TRBD1 (6 bases). This CDR3 comprises 17 residues. In germline, CDR1 is SSHAT, CDR2 FNYEAQ (reference sequence). DNA of the CDR3: TGTGCTAGCAGCTCCATAAGCCCCGTGGGGGGGCTTTATGAAGCTTTCTTT. This translates into CASSSISPVGGLYEAFF.

The chain has TRBV15 and TRBJ1-2; unclear D gene. The ends were cut back, 1 base at V and 4 bases at J, with 25 bases in the middle. The CDR3 consists of 19 residues. The germline V gene has CDR1 LNHNV and CDR2 YYDKDF (reference sequence). CDR3 sequence reads: CATSRVYLGVEPDGYGYTF. In DNA form, the CDR3 reads TGTGCCACCAGCAGAGTGTATTTGGGTGTGGAACCTGATGGCTATGGCTACACCTTC.

The rearrangement links TRBV6-2 or TRBV6-3 to TRBJ2-5; D is tentatively TRBD1 or TRBD2 (5 bases each). The CDR3 loop spans 14 amino acids. Germline lookup yields CDR1 MNHEY and CDR2 SVGEGT. The V gene lost 5 bases and the J gene lost 5 bases, with 15 bases spanning the gap. CDR3 in amino acids: CASSTRDQGETQYF. DNA for the CDR3: TGTGCCAGCAGTACCCGGGACCAAGGGGAGACCCAGTACTTC.

In this sample, this clonotype turned up many times. The chain couples TRBV10-3 to TRBJ2-2; D not certain. Germline-derived CDR1 and CDR2 are ENHRY and SYGVKD. V dropped 8 bases and J dropped 5 bases, with 6 bases sitting between them. The CDR3 is 11 residues long. CDR3 in DNA: TGTGCCATCGGCCGTACCGGGGAGCTGTTTTTT. This codes for CAIGRTGELFF.

This clonotype turned up a few times. A much more abundant neighbour one base away suggests this may be a read error. This chain connects TRBV13 to TRBJ2-7; D is undetermined. The CDR3 extends over 14 amino acids. Germline V gene sequence: CDR1 PRHDT, CDR2 FYEKMQ (reference sequence). V was cut by 3 bases and J by 2 bases, with 11 bases left in between. CDR3 region: CASSLVRVPYEQYF. The CDR3 DNA sequence: TGTGCCAGCAGCTTGGTTCGAGTTCCCTACGAGCAGTACTTC.

This clonotype has a handful of counts. CDR3 in amino acids: CASSPDSGFDNQPQHF. The CDR3 region has the DNA TGTGCCAGCTCACCCGACTCAGGGTTTGACAATCAGCCCCAGCATTTT. V is TRBV18 and J is TRBJ1-5; possible D gene TRBD1, 5 bases. Germline CDR1 reads KGHSH; CDR2 reads LQKENI. The V end lost 3 bases, the J end lost 3 bases, and 15 bases lay between the germline ends. CDR3 length: 16 amino acids.

This clonotype has ten or more counts. V is TRBV12-3 or TRBV12-4 and J is TRBJ1-1; D is unresolved. Trimming took 3 bases from V and 5 from J, leaving 10 bases between them. The CDR3 covers 13 residues. The CDR3, as DNA: TGTGCCAGCAGTTTCGGAGGACCTACTGAAGCTTTCTTT. It translates to CASSFGGPTEAFF.

J is TRBJ2-2 and V is TRBV24-1; 9 nucleotides line up with TRBD1. This CDR3 spans 16 amino acids. V lost 3 bases to trimming and J lost 9 bases; unmatched junction nucleotides: 10. Germline V lookup: CDR1 KGHDR, CDR2 SFDVKD. Written as DNA, the CDR3 is TGTGCCACCAGTGATGGAGGGACAGGGCCCGCCAGGGAGCTGTTTTTT. It yields the protein CATSDGGTGPARELFF.

This clonotype was seen many times. The chain is built from TRBV12-3 or TRBV12-4 and TRBJ2-5; the match to TRBD2 covers 7 bases. V lost 2 bases, J lost 5 bases, and 5 bases stayed unmatched. The CDR3 has 14 residues. Here the CDR3 DNA reads TGTGCCAGCAGTTTACTCAGCGGGGTTGAGACCCAGTACTTC. This encodes CASSLLSGVETQYF.

This clonotype was detected ten times or more. The chain is built from TRBV24-1 and TRBJ1-1; no firm D call. V lost 7 bases and J lost 0, with 5 bases in between. From germline, CDR1 is KGHDR and CDR2 SFDVKD. The CDR3 is 12 residues long. The CDR3 region has the DNA TGTGCCACCAGGGAGATGAACACTGAAGCTTTCTTT. The encoded protein is CATREMNTEAFF.

This clonotype turned up a few times. V usage is TRBV12-3 or TRBV12-4 and J usage is TRBJ2-5; 14 bases map to TRBD2. This CDR3 has 16 amino acids. The J segment lost 6 bases and the V segment lost 4 bases, leaving 7 bases of the junction unmatched. CDR3 sequence reads: CASSYPGLAGVKTQYF. The CDR3 DNA follows: TGTGCCAGCAGTTATCCGGGACTAGCGGGAGTTAAGACCCAGTACTTC.

The V and J genes are TRBV6-1 and TRBJ1-5, with TRBD1 matching over 10 bases. The CDR3 sequence is 15 residues long. From germline, CDR1 is MNHNS and CDR2 SASEGT. With 6 bases clipped from V and 4 bases from J, the junction kept 6 bases outside the gene matches. The CDR3 region has the DNA TGTGCCAGCAGAACGACAGGGGGCGAGAATCAGCCCCAGCATTTT. Translated, it gives CASRTTGGENQPQHF.

In this sample, this clonotype turned up many times. V is TRBV6-1 and J is TRBJ1-5; possibly TRBD1 for D (5 bases). CDR1 MNHNS and CDR2 SASEGT come from the germline V gene. Trimming left V 5 bases short and J 4 bases short, with 18 bases between. The CDR3 runs to 16 residues. CDR3 sequence: CASSLLGVKGNQPQHF. The CDR3 nucleotides are TGTGCCAGCAGTCTTCTGGGGGTGAAGGGTAATCAGCCCCAGCATTTT.

This clonotype was recorded at least ten times. This chain links TRBV5-1 with TRBJ1-2, with D hard to call. The CDR3 totals 14 residues. CDR1 is SGHRS, CDR2 YFSETQ, per germline. The V end lost 0 bases, the J end lost 8 bases, and 14 bases lay between the germline ends. The CDR3 nucleotides read TGCGCCAGCAGCTTGGCCCTTCGATCTCGGGGCTACACCTTC. This codes for CASSLALRSRGYTF.

This clonotype was seen at least ten times. The CDR3 nucleotides are TGTGCCAGCAGCTTTCCGGGACGGATGTCCTACGAGCAGTACTTC. It yields the protein CASSFPGRMSYEQYF. The rearrangement links TRBV28 to TRBJ2-7; D is tentatively TRBD1 or TRBD2 (5 bases each). The V and J ends lost 6 bases and 1 base respectively, with 16 bases between them. Germline V gene lookup returns CDR1 MDHEN and CDR2 SYDVKM. The CDR3 is 15 residues long.